This T cell receptor beta chain was obtained from a study of response to subunit inactivated influenza vaccine. TCRdb reprocessed the RT-PCR reads via MiXCR and lists one record per CDR3 protein. There are around 160,000 distinct CDR3 sequences in the sample; approximately 10% occur only once, and around 12% lies in the top ten. The V gene lost 3 bases and the J gene lost 5 bases, with 16 bases spanning the gap. The CDR3 loop spans 16 amino acids. General study points: Authors suggested each seasonal influenza vaccination recruits few new T cells.

For this clonotype: What it recognizes is unknown.

The rearrangement uses TRBV12-3 or TRBV12-4 and TRBJ1-4, with D perhaps TRBD1 (6 bases). Sequencing used non-naive T cells sorted from PBMCs, obtained 40 to 50 days after vaccination. This receptor was taken from a man aged 50-60 years who received an inactivated influenza vaccine. Written as DNA, the CDR3 is TGTGCCAGCAGTTTGGGACAAGTAACCAAGAATGAAAAACTGTTTTTT. This sequence encodes CASSLGQVTKNEKLFF.